This TCR beta chain was found in a study of sequential checkpoint blockade in melanoma. Study-level background: Both treatment sequences were followed by maintenance nivolumab. TCRbeta immunosequencing was performed on DNA from roughly 90 pretreatment melanoma tumor samples.

The data were produced by immunoSEQ multiplex PCR, yet TCRdb's version contains in-frame clones alone and is incomplete. The sample holds some 4,100 clones, roughly a fifth seen once. This clone was counted a few times. The V and J ends lost 6 bases and 0 bases, in that order; junction bases with no gene match: 4. CDR3 length: 14 amino acids. From germline, CDR1 is MNHGY and CDR2 SAAAGT. Described treatment: randomized to nivolumab then ipilimumab (arm A) or the reverse (arm B). The origin of this receptor is a human donor with melanoma. The sequenced sample was tumor tissue (inferred from file names), obtained from a patient given nivolumab and ipilimumab in sequence. This sequence joins TRBV6-8 and TRBJ1-2; 7 bases fit TRBD1. The CDR3 bases are TGTGCCAGCAGGCGGGGACAGACTAACTATGGCTACACCTTC. Its translation: CASRRGQTNYGYTF.